This T cell receptor (beta chain) was profiled in a study of shared clonotypes between healthy human individuals. Across the whole study: Per donor, CD8 memory used one plate, CD8 naive used two, CD4 memory used three and CD4 naive used three.

The CDR3 extends over 19 amino acids. Trimming took 4 bases from V and 0 from J; bases not matched to a gene: 9. Germline values: CDR1 PRHDT, CDR2 FYEKMQ (reference sequence). The assay was immunoSEQ multiplex PCR, and TCRdb's table has in-frame clones only and misses some. This sample has hundreds of thousands of clones, with roughly 72% found just once. Sample: memory CD4+ T cells sorted from blood. This sample's subset: CD45RA-negative fraction. This sequence was found in a woman aged 25 to 39 in good health. The rearrangement links TRBV13 to TRBJ2-1, with 13 bases aligning to TRBD2. The CDR3 DNA reads TGTGCCAGCAGCTCTTCACTAGCGGGAGGGTTAAGCTCCTACAATGAGCAGTTCTTC. Translating gives CASSSSLAGGLSSYNEQFF. Looking up the rest from reference TRBV13 and TRBJ2-1 gives the full variable domain: AAGVIQSPRHLIKEKRETATLKCYPIPRHDTVYWYQQGPGQDPQFLISFYEKMQSDKGSIPDRFSAQQFSDYHSELNMSSLELGDSALYFCASSSSLAGGLSSYNEQFFGPGTRLTVL.